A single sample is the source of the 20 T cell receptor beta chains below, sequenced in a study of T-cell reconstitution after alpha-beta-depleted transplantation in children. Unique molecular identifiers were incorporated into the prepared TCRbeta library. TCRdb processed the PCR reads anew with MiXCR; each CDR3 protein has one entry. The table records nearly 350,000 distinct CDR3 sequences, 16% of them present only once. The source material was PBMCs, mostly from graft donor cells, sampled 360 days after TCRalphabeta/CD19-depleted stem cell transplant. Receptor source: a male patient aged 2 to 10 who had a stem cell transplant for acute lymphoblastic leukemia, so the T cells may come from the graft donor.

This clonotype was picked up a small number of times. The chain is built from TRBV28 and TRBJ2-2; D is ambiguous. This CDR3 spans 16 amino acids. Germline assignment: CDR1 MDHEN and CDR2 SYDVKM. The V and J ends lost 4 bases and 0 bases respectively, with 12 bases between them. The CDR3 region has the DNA TGTGCCAGCAGTTCCCCATTGGGCACGAACACCGGGGAGCTGTTTTTT. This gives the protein CASSSPLGTNTGELFF.

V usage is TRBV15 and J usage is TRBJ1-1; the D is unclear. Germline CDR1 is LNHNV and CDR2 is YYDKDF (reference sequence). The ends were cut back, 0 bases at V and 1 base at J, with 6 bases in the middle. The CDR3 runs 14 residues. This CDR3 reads CATSRDARNTEAFF. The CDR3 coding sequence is TGTGCCACCAGCAGAGATGCAAGGAACACTGAAGCTTTCTTT.

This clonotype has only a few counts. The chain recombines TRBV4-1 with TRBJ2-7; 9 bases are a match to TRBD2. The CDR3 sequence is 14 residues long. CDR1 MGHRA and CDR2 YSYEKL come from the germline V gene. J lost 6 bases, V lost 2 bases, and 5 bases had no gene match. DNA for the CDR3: TGCGCCAGCAGCCAACTTGGCGGGAGGGGCGAGCAGTACTTC. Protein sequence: CASSQLGGRGEQYF.

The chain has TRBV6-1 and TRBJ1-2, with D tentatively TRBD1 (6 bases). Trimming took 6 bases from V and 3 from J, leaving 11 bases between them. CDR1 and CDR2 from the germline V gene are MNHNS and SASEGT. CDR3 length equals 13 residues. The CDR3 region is CASRVDSHYGYTF. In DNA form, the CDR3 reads TGTGCCAGCAGGGTGGACAGCCACTATGGCTACACCTTC.

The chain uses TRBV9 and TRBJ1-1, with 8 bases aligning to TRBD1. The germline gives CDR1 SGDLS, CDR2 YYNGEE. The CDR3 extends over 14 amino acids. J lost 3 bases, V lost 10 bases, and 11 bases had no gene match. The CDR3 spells CAGWTGRWDTEAFF. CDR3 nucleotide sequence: TGTGCCGGATGGACAGGGCGGTGGGACACTGAAGCTTTCTTT.

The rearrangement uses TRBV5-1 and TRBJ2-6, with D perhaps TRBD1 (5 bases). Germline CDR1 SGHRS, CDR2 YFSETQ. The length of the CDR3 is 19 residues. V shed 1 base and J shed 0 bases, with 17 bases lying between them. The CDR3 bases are TGCGCCAGCAGCTTGAAACGGGTCAGGGTCCACTCTGGGGCCAACGTCCTGACTTTC. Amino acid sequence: CASSLKRVRVHSGANVLTF.

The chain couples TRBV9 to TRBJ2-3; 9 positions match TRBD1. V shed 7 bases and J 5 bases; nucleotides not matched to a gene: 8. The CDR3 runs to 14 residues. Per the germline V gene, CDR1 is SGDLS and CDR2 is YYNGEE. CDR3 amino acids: CASSRQGVKDTQYF. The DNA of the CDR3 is TGTGCCAGCTCTCGACAGGGGGTAAAAGATACGCAGTATTTT.

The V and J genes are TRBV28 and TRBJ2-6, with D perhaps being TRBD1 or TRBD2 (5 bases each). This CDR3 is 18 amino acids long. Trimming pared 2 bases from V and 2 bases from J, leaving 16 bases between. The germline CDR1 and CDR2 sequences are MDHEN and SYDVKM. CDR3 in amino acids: CASSLPLTGAAGANVLTF. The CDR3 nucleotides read TGTGCCAGCAGTTTACCCTTGACCGGGGCGGCTGGGGCCAACGTCCTGACTTTC.

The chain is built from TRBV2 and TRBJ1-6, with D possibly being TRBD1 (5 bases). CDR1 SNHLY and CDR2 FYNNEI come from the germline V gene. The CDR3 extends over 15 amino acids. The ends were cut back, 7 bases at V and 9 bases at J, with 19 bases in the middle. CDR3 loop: CASNKDPGLISPLHF. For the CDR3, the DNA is TGTGCCAGCAATAAAGATCCGGGACTGATTTCACCCCTCCACTTT.

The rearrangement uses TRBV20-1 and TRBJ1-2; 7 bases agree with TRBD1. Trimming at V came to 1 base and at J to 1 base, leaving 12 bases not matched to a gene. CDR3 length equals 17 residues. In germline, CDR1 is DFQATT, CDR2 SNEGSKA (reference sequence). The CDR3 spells CSARATGTVRLNYGYTF. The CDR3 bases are TGCAGTGCTAGAGCGACCGGGACAGTAAGGCTTAACTATGGCTACACCTTC.

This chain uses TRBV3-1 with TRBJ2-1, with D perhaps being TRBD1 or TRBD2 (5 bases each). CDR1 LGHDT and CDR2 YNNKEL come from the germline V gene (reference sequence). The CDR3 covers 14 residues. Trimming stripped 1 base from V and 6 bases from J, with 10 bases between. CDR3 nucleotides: TGTGCCAGCAGCCAAGGGGACCTTCCCAATGAGCAGTTCTTC. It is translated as CASSQGDLPNEQFF.

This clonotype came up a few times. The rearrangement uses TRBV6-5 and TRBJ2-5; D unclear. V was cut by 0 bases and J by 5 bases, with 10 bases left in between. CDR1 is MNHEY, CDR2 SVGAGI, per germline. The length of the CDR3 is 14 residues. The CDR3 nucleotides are TGTGCCAGCAGTTACTCGGGGTTAGAGGAGACCCAGTACTTC. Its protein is CASSYSGLEETQYF.

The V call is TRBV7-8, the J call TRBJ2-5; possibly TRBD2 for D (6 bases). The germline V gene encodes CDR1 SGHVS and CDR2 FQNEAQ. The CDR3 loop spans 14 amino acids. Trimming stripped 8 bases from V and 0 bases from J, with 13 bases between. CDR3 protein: CASQFRGNQETQYF. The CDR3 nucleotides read TGTGCCAGCCAATTCCGGGGGAACCAAGAGACCCAGTACTTC.

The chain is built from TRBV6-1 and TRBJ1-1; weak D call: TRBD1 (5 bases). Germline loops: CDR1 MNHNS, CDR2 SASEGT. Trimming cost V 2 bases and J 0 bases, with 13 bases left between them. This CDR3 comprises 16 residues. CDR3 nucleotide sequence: TGTGCCAGCAGTGAATACGAGGGGATAATGAACACTGAAGCTTTCTTT. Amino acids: CASSEYEGIMNTEAFF.

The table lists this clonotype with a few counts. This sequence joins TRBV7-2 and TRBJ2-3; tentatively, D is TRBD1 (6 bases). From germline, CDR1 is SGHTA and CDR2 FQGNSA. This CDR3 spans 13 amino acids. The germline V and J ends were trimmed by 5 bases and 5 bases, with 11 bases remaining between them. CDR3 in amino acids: CASSRQQGDTQYF. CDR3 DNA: TGTGCCAGCAGCCGGCAACAGGGAGATACGCAGTATTTT.

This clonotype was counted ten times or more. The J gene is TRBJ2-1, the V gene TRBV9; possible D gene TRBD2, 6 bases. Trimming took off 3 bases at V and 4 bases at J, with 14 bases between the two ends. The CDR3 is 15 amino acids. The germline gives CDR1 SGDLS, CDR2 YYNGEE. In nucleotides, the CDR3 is TGTGCCAGCAGCGCTCCCGGGACTCATTACAATGAGCAGTTCTTC. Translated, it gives CASSAPGTHYNEQFF.

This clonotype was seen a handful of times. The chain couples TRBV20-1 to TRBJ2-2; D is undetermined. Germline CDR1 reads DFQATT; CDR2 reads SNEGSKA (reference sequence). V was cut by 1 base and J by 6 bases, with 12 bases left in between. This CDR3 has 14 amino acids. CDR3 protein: CSARGFYGSGELFF. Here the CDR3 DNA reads TGCAGTGCTAGAGGCTTTTATGGGTCCGGGGAGCTGTTTTTT.

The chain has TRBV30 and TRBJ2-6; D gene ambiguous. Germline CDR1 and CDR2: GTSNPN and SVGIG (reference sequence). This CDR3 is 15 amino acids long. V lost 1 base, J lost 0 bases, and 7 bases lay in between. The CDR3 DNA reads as TGTGCCTGGAGTGGGCCGCACTCTGGGGCCAACGTCCTGACTTTC. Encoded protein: CAWSGPHSGANVLTF.

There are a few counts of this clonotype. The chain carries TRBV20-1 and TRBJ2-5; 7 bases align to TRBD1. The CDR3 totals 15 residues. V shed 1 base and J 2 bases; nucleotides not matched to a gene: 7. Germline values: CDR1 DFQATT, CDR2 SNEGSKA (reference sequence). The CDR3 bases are TGCAGTGCTAGAGCCTACGGACAGGCTCAAGAGACCCAGTACTTC. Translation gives CSARAYGQAQETQYF.

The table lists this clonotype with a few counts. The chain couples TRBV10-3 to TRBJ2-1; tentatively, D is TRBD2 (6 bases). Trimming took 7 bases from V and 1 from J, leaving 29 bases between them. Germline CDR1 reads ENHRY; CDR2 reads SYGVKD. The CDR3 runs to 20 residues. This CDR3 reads CAITARDGAIIRGSYNEQFF. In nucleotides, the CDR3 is TGTGCCATCACCGCGCGGGACGGGGCGATAATAAGAGGGTCCTACAATGAGCAGTTCTTC.